A selection of T cell receptor beta chains follows, all from one sample in a study of blood T cell repertoires in COVID-19. Data came from immunoSEQ multiplex PCR; TCRdb stores just in-frame clones and leaves some out. This sample has under 45,000 clones; more than 60% occur once, and the top ten carry 1.5% to 2.5%. The sequenced sample was peripheral blood. The receptors derive from a man aged 60 to 69 with active COVID-19. The CDR3 runs from the conserved cysteine through the conserved F or W. D genes are given only for firm matches. Clone size is stated in some rows and not others, as once, few, many or a class when expanded.

NA NA TRBJ2-3 TRBV19 CASSTGSLDTQYF TGTGCCAGTAGTACCGGGTCCTTAGATACGCAGTATTTT
NA NA TRBJ1-1 TRBV3-1/TRBV3-2 CASSQGLQNTEAFF TGTGCCAGCAGCCAAGGTTTACAGAACACTGAAGCTTTCTTT
NA TRBD1 TRBJ1-6 TRBV30 CAWSRDRGNSPLHF TGTGCCTGGAGCCGGGACAGGGGAAATTCACCCCTCCACTTT
NA NA TRBJ2-1 TRBV18 CASSPILATYNEQFF TGTGCCAGCTCACCAATCCTAGCAACCTACAATGAGCAGTTCTTC
NA NA TRBJ1-2 TRBV27 CASRAYHWTDNYGYTF TGTGCCAGCAGAGCTTACCACTGGACAGATAACTATGGCTACACCTTC
few NA TRBJ2-5 TRBV7-2 CASSLAPRTARETQYF TGTGCCAGCAGCTTAGCCCCCCGGACAGCAAGAGAGACCCAGTACTTC
NA NA TRBJ1-2 TRBV30 CAWSVGRAYGYTF TGTGCCTGGAGTGTAGGCAGGGCCTATGGCTACACCTTC
NA TRBD2 TRBJ2-1 TRBV19 CASSPIELAEDNEQFF TGTGCCAGTAGTCCCATCGAGCTAGCGGAGGACAATGAGCAGTTCTTC
NA NA TRBJ2-5 TRBV5-1 CASSLGGSQETQYF TGCGCCAGCAGCTTGGGGGGCAGCCAAGAGACCCAGTACTTC
NA TRBD1 TRBJ2-1 TRBV5-1 CASSPGQGIGEQFF TGCGCCAGCTCGCCGGGACAGGGTATCGGTGAGCAGTTCTTC
NA TRBD1 TRBJ1-4 TRBV5-1 CASSLAGTGDEKLFF TGCGCCAGCAGCTTGGCCGGGACAGGGGATGAAAAACTGTTTTTT
NA TRBD1 TRBJ2-5 TRBV5-4 CASSFVGTGGRGETQYF TGTGCCAGCAGCTTCGTAGGGACAGGGGGCCGGGGAGAGACCCAGTACTTC
NA NA TRBJ2-6 TRBV4-3 CASSPGHSGANVLTF TGCGCCAGCAGCCCGGGACACTCTGGGGCCAACGTCCTGACTTTC
NA NA TRBJ2-7 TRBV19 CASSPGLSYEQYF TGTGCCAGTAGTCCGGGACTCTCCTACGAGCAGTACTTC
NA TRBD1 TRBJ1-2 TRBV29-1 CSVGGQGEGYTF TGCAGCGTTGGAGGACAGGGGGAAGGCTACACCTTC
NA NA TRBJ1-3 TRBV5-1 CASSSSGHNSGNTIYF TGCGCCAGCAGCAGCTCGGGACACAACTCTGGAAACACCATATATTTT